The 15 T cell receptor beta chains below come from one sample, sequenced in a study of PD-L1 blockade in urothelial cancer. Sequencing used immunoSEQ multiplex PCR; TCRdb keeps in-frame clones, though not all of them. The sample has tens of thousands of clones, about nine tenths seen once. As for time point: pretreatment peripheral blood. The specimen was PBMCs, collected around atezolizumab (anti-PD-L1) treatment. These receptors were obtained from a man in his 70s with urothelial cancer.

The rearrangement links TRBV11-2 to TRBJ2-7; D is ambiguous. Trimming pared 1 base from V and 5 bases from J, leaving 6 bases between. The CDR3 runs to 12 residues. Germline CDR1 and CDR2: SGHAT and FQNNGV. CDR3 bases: TGTGCCAGCAGCTTAGGGCTTCACGAGCAGTACTTC. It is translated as CASSLGLHEQYF.

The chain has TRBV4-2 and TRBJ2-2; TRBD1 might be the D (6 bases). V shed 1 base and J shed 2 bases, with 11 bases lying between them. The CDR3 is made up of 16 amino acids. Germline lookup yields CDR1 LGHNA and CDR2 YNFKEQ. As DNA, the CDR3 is TGTGCCAGCAGCCAAGGCAACAGGGCTAACACCGGGGAGCTGTTTTTT. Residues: CASSQGNRANTGELFF.

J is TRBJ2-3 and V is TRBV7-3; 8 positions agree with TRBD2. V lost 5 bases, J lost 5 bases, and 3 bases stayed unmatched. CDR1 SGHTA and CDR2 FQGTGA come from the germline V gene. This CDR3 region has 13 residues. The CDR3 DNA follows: TGTGCCAGCAGCGTCAGCGGGAGAGATACGCAGTATTTT. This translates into CASSVSGRDTQYF.

CDR3 in DNA: TGCGCCAGCGGAGATACAACTAGCTATGGCTACACCTTC. This translates into CASGDTTSYGYTF. V is TRBV5-1 and J is TRBJ1-2; D is uncertain. The CDR3 has 13 amino acids. The germline gives CDR1 SGHRS, CDR2 YFSETQ. Trimming removed 7 bases from V and 4 bases from J, with 14 bases in between.

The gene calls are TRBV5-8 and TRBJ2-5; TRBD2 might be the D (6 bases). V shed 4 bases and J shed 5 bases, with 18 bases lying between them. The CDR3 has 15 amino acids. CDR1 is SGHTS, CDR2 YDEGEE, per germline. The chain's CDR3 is CASSKEGRPTETQYF. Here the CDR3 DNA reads TGTGCCAGCAGCAAGGAGGGACGGCCAACGGAGACCCAGTACTTC.

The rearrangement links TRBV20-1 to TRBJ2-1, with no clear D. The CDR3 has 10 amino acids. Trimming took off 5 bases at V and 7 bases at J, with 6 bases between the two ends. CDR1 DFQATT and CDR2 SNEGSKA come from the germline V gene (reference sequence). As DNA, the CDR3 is TGCAGTGCTTACCGGAATGAGCAGTTCTTC. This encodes CSAYRNEQFF.

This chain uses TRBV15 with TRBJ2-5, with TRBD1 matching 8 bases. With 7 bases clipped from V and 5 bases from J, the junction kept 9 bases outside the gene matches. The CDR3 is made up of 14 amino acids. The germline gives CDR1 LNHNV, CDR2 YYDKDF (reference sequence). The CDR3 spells CATTRDRSWETQYF. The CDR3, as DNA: TGTGCCACCACCCGGGACAGGTCTTGGGAGACCCAGTACTTC. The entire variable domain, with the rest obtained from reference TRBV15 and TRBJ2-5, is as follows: DAMVIQNPRYQVTQFGKPVTLSCSQTLNHNVMYWYQQKSSQAPKLLFHYYDKDFNNEADTPDNFQSRRPNTSFCFLDIRSPGLGDTAMYLCATTRDRSWETQYFGPGTRLLVL.

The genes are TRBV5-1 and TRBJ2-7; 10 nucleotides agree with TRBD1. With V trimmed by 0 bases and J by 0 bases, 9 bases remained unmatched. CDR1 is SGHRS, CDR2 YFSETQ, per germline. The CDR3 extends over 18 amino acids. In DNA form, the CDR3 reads TGCGCCAGCAGCTTGGGGAGCTTGGGGACAGGGGTCTCCTACGAGCAGTACTTC. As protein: CASSLGSLGTGVSYEQYF.

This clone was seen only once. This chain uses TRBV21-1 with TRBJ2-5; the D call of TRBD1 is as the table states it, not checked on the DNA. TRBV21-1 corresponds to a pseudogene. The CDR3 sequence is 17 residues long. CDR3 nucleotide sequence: TGTGCCAGCAGCAAACGGGGATCGGGACAGGGGGCAGAGACCCAGTACTTC. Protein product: CASSKRGSGQGAETQYF.

The CDR3 sequence: CASSFGQDYGYTF. In DNA form, the CDR3 reads TGTGCCAGCAGTTTCGGACAGGACTATGGCTACACCTTC. This chain links TRBV6-6 with TRBJ1-2; 7 positions match TRBD1. V shed 4 bases and J 3 bases; nucleotides not matched to a gene: 2. Germline V gene lookup returns CDR1 MNHNY and CDR2 SVGAGI (reference sequence). This CDR3 comprises 13 residues.

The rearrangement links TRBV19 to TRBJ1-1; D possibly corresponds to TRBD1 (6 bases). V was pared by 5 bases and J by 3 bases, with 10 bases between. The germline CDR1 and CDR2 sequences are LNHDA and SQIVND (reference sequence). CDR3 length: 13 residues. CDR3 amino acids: CASSLNRDTEAFF. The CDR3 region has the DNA TGTGCCAGTAGTCTGAACAGGGACACTGAAGCTTTCTTT.

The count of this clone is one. The chain's CDR3 is CASSLIGAGGYNEQFF. CDR3 DNA: TGTGCCAGCAGCTTAATAGGTGCGGGAGGTTACAATGAGCAGTTCTTC. The chain uses TRBV7-3 and TRBJ2-1; TRBD2 agrees at 8 bases. The V segment lost 1 base and the J segment 4 bases; nucleotides outside the gene matches: 6. The CDR3 totals 16 residues. Germline V CDR1 and CDR2: SGHTA, FQGTGA.

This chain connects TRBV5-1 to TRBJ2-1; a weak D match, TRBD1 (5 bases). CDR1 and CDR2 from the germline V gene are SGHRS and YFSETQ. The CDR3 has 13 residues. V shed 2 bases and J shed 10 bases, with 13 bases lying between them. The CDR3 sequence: CASSLSTGGEQFF. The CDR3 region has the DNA TGCGCCAGCAGCTTAAGTACAGGCGGCGAGCAGTTCTTC.

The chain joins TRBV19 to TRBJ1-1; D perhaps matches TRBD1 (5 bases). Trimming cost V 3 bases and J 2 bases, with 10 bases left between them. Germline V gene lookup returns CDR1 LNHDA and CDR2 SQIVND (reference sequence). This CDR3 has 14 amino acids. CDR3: CASSMTATNTEAFF. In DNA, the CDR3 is TGTGCCAGTAGTATGACAGCAACCAACACTGAAGCTTTCTTT. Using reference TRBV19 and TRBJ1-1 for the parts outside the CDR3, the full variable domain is DGGITQSPKYLFRKEGQNVTLSCEQNLNHDAMYWYRQDPGQGLRLIYYSQIVNDFQKGDIAEGYSVSREKKESFPLTVTSAQKNPTAFYLCASSMTATNTEAFFGQGTRLTVV.

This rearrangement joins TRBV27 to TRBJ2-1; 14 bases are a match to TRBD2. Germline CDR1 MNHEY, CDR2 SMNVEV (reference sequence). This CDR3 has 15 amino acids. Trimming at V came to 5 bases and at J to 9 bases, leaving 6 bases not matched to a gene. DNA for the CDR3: TGTGCCAGCAGTGGACTAGCGGGAGGTGAGAGTGAGCAGTTCTTC. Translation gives CASSGLAGGESEQFF.